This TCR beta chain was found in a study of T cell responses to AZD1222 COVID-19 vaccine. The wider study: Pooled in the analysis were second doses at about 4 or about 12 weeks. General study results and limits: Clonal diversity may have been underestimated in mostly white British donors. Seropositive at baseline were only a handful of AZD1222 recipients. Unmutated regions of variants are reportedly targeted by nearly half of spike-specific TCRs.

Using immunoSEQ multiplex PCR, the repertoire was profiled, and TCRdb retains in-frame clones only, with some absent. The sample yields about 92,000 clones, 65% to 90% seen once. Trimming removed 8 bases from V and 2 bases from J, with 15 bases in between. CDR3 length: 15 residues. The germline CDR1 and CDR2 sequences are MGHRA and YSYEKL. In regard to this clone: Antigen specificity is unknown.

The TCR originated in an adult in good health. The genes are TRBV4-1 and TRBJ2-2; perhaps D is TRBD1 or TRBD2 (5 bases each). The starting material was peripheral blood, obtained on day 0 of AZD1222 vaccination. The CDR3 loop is CASGTGILNTGELFF. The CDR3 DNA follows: TGCGCCAGCGGGACCGGGATTCTTAACACCGGGGAGCTGTTTTTT.